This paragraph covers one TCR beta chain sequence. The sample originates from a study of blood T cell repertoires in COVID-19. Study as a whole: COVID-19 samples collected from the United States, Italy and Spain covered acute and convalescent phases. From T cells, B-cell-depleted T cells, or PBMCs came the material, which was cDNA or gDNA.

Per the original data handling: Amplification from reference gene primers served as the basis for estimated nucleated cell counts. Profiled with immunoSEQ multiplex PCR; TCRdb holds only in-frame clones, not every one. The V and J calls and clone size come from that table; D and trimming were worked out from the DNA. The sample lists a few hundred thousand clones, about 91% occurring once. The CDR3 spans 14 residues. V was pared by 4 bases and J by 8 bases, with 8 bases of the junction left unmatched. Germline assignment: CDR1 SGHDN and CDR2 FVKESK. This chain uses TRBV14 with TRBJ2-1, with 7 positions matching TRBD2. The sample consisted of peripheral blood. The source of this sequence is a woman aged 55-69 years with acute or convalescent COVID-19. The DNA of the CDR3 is TGTGCCAGCAGCCCGCCGGGACTAACCCATGAGCAGTTCTTC. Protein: CASSPPGLTHEQFF.